These 19 T cell receptor beta chains came from one sample sequenced in a study of T cell clonality in common variable immunodeficiency. Clones were read by immunoSEQ multiplex PCR, and TCRdb kept only the in-frame ones, dropping some. The profile covers about 52,000 clones, none occurring a single time. Sequenced material: peripheral blood mononuclear cells. The receptor set was obtained from a person aged 18 to 75 in good health.

This clone was seen ten or more times. The read ends 3 residues shy of where the CDR3 ends; the end is completed using the germline J gene. V gene TRBV20-1 combines with J gene TRBJ2-2; D perhaps matches TRBD1 (6 bases). CDR3 length: 14 amino acids. CDR1 DFQATT and CDR2 SNEGSKA come from the germline V gene (reference sequence). V was trimmed by 3 bases and J by 1 base, leaving 9 bases between them. The CDR3 bases that were read are TGCAGTGCTAGGGGCAGGGGGAACACCGGGGAG. This sequence encodes CSARGRGNTGE. The CDR3 in its entirety is CSARGRGNTGELFF.

In this sample, this clone turned up many times. The read falls 3 residues short of the CDR3 end, and the missing part is taken from the germline J gene. The chain is built from TRBV10-1 and TRBJ2-3; D gene unclear. The V gene's germline CDR1 is WNHNN and CDR2 SYGVQD (reference sequence). This CDR3 has 13 residues. The CDR3 bases that were read are TGCGCCAGCAGTGAAACTATAGGAGAGACG. The encoded protein is CASSETIGET. The CDR3 in full is CASSETIGETQYF.

This clone was observed at least ten times. Coverage ceases 3 residues before the CDR3 finishes, and the germline J gene fills in the end. V is TRBV19 and J is TRBJ1-1; D uncertain. Germline CDR1 is LNHDA and CDR2 is SQIVND (reference sequence). The CDR3 has 11 amino acids. V was pared by 5 bases and J by 5 bases, with 6 bases between. The CDR3 DNA, read in part, is TGTGCCAGTAGTTACGGGACTGAA. Translation gives CASSYGTE. The entire CDR3 sequence reads CASSYGTEAFF.

In this sample, this clone turned up many times. The read comes to an end 3 residues before the CDR3 does, leaving the germline J gene to fill in the end. This chain uses TRBV7-3 with TRBJ2-1; D remains ambiguous. Trimming shortened V by 4 bases and J by 0 bases, and 10 bases separated the two germline ends. This CDR3 has 15 residues. The germline V gene encodes CDR1 SGHTA and CDR2 FQGTGA. The CDR3 bases that were read are TGTGCCAGCAGCTCCCGCTATAGCTCCTACAATGAG. This translates into CASSSRYSSYNE. In full, the CDR3 reads CASSSRYSSYNEQFF.

This clone was detected a few times. Sequencing ends 3 residues short of the CDR3 end; the germline J gene provides the rest. The chain carries TRBV7-3 and TRBJ2-1, with D possibly being TRBD1 (6 bases). Trimming removed 3 bases at V and 0 bases at J, with 12 bases between. Germline CDR1 is SGHTA and CDR2 is FQGTGA. This CDR3 spans 16 amino acids. CDR3 loop: CASSLSRGYSYNEQFF. The part of the CDR3 DNA that was read is TGTGCCAGCAGCTTGTCCAGGGGCTACTCCTACAATGAG.

This clone came up a few times. It may be a read error: a sequence one base away is much more abundant. The CDR3 end falls 3 residues outside the read, so it is completed with the germline J gene. This rearrangement joins TRBV6-2 or TRBV6-3 to TRBJ2-3; 9 nucleotides match TRBD1. Germline V gives CDR1 MNHEY, CDR2 SVGEGT. The CDR3 has 17 residues. The CDR3 sequence is CASSTSGTGNFHQPQYF. The part of the CDR3 DNA that was read is TGTGCCAGCAGTACCTCCGGGACAGGGAATTTCCATCAGCCG.

At least ten counts were recorded for this clone. The read stops 3 residues short of the end of the CDR3; the missing end is completed from the germline J gene. This rearrangement joins TRBV19 to TRBJ2-5; D gene uncertain. Germline V gene lookup returns CDR1 LNHDA and CDR2 SQIVND (reference sequence). Between the trimmed V and J ends, which lost 5 bases and 2 bases, there was a span of 6 bases. CDR3 size: 12 residues. The CDR3 spells CASSFLQETQYF. Partial CDR3 DNA: TGTGCCAGTAGTTTCCTGCAAGAGACC.

This clone appeared many times. The CDR3 is cut off 3 residues early in the read; its end comes from the germline J gene. This chain links TRBV6-1 with TRBJ1-1, with D possibly matching TRBD1 (6 bases). The CDR3 covers 13 residues. CDR1 is MNHNS, CDR2 SASEGT, per germline. V lost 3 bases and J 1 base, leaving 6 bases between the germline ends. Incomplete CDR3 DNA: TGTGCCAGCAGTGACAGGGGGAACACTGAA. Protein: CASSDRGNTE. In full, the CDR3 is CASSDRGNTEAFF.

This clone was seen at least ten times. The read ends 3 residues before the CDR3 terminus; that terminus is restored from the germline J gene. The V and J genes are TRBV5-6 and TRBJ1-2; D is perhaps TRBD1 (5 bases). V was clipped by 0 bases and J by 7 bases, with 10 bases between them. This CDR3 contains 13 residues. Germline CDR1 reads SGHDT; CDR2 reads YYEEEE. CDR3 sequence reads: CASSLVAGGGYTF. The DNA read from the CDR3 is TGTGCCAGCAGCTTGGTGGCGGGGGGTGGC.

This clone was recorded at least ten times. The CDR3 end is not reached by the read, which stops 3 residues before it; the germline J gene fills it in. The rearrangement joins TRBV29-1 to TRBJ1-2; TRBD1 aligns across 7 bases. Per germline, CDR1 SQVTM and CDR2 ANQGSEA. This CDR3 region has 11 residues. CDR3 bases read: TGCAGCGGGAGACAGGGTGGCGGC. Encoded protein: CSGRQGGG. In full, the CDR3 reads CSGRQGGGYTF. Drawing the rest from reference TRBV29-1 and TRBJ1-2, the complete variable domain is SAVISQKPSRDICQRGTSLTIQCQVDSQVTMMFWYRQQPGQSLTLIATANQGSEATYESGFVIDKFPISRPNLTFSTLTVSNMSPEDSSIYLCSGRQGGGYTFGSGTRLTVV.

This clone was counted at least ten times. The sequence runs out 3 residues before the end of the CDR3; the remainder is reconstructed from the germline J gene. V is TRBV19 and J is TRBJ1-5; TRBD1 aligns across 7 bases. The CDR3 loop spans 14 amino acids. CDR1 and CDR2 from the germline V gene are LNHDA and SQIVND (reference sequence). V shed 4 bases, J shed 5 bases, and the junction held 5 bases outside the gene matches. Incomplete CDR3 DNA: TGTGCCAGTAGTACCACAGGGGACGATCAGCCC. Translation gives CASSTTGDDQP. The CDR3, in full, reads CASSTTGDDQPQHF.

This clone appeared many times. One end of the junction does not line up with germline, which may come from a read error. The observed sequence ends 3 residues before the CDR3 terminus, with the missing tail filled in from the germline J gene. V gene TRBV24-1 combines with J gene TRBJ2-7; D remains ambiguous. Germline V CDR1 and CDR2: KGHDR, SFDVKD. This CDR3 contains 13 residues. CDR3 region: CATSDLRSSEQYF. CDR3 DNA, as far as it was read: TGTGCCACCAGTGATTTAAGGTCCTCCGAG.

There are many counts of this clone. The DNA ends 3 residues before the CDR3 does, and the rest of the CDR3 is filled in from the germline J gene. This chain uses TRBV29-1 with TRBJ1-4; TRBD1 is a possible D gene (5 bases). CDR1 is SQVTM, CDR2 ANQGSEA, per germline. V was shortened by 5 bases and J by 3 bases, with 10 bases between the two germline ends. The CDR3 contains 13 residues. CDR3 DNA (partial): TGCAGCGTTTCCCCGACAGCTAATGAAAAA. It encodes CSVSPTANEK. The full CDR3 is CSVSPTANEKLFF.

This clone occurred a few times. The read gets to within 3 residues of the CDR3 end, and the germline J gene fills in the rest. The chain recombines TRBV7-9 with TRBJ2-7; 8 nucleotides match TRBD2. The CDR3 is made up of 14 amino acids. With 5 bases clipped from V and 4 bases from J, the junction kept 7 bases outside the gene matches. Germline V lookup: CDR1 SEHNR, CDR2 FQNEAQ (reference sequence). The chain's CDR3 is CASSPPSGGYEQYF. Partial CDR3 DNA: TGTGCCAGCAGCCCCCCCAGCGGGGGATACGAG.

This clone came up many times. Read data end 3 residues before the CDR3 end; the end is taken from the germline J gene. The chain recombines TRBV20-1 with TRBJ2-2; the D is unclear. V was clipped by 0 bases and J by 10 bases, with 9 bases between them. The CDR3 has 12 residues. Germline V CDR1 and CDR2: DFQATT, SNEGSKA (reference sequence). CDR3 region: CSARDRVSELFF. Partial CDR3 DNA: TGCAGTGCTAGAGATAGGGTGTCGGAG.

This clone was seen ten or more times. The sequenced fragment ends 3 residues before the CDR3 boundary, so the rest is inferred from the germline J gene. The V call is TRBV7-8, the J call TRBJ2-5; a possible D gene is TRBD2 (6 bases). Trimming left V 0 bases short and J 5 bases short, with 19 bases between. The V gene's germline CDR1 is SGHVS and CDR2 FQNEAQ. CDR3 length: 17 residues. CDR3 amino acids: CASSLANGLWAGETQYF. The covered CDR3 bases are TGTGCCAGCAGCTTAGCGAACGGGCTCTGGGCGGGGGAGACC. The full variable domain, its missing parts supplied by reference TRBV7-8 and TRBJ2-5, is GAGVSQSPRYKVAKRGQDVALRCDPISGHVSLFWYQQALGQGPEFLTYFQNEAQLDKSGLPSDRFFAERPEGSVSTLKIQRTQQEDSAVYLCASSLANGLWAGETQYFGPGTRLLVL.

The sample holds many counts of this clone. The sequenced fragment ends 3 residues before the CDR3 boundary, so the rest is inferred from the germline J gene. The chain joins TRBV5-1 to TRBJ2-2, with 7 bases matching TRBD1. CDR1 is SGHRS and CDR2 is YFSETQ in the germline V gene. CDR3 length equals 14 residues. The junction had 3 bases not matched to a gene; V was cut back by 4 bases and J by 3 bases. The sequenced CDR3 bases are TGCGCCAGCAGCCCAACAGGGGACACCGGGGAG. As protein: CASSPTGDTGE. The CDR3 as a whole reads CASSPTGDTGELFF.

This clone was found many times. The read gets to within 3 residues of the CDR3 end, and the germline J gene fills in the rest. This chain links TRBV20-1 with TRBJ2-7; no definite D call. CDR1 DFQATT and CDR2 SNEGSKA come from the germline V gene (reference sequence). This CDR3 has 13 residues. V lost 5 bases and J 5 bases, leaving 16 bases between the germline ends. The CDR3 is CSARRNLGNEQYF. The sequenced CDR3 bases are TGCAGTGCTCGACGCAACCTAGGCAACGAG.

This clone appeared a few times. Read data end 3 residues before the CDR3 end; the end is taken from the germline J gene. The rearrangement joins TRBV5-1 to TRBJ2-7; 8 bases fit TRBD1. Unmatched junction bases numbered 2, after V lost 2 bases and J lost 1 base. This CDR3 has 14 amino acids. CDR1 is SGHRS and CDR2 is YFSETQ in the germline V gene. CDR3 bases read: TGCGCCAGCAGCTTTACAGGGGGATCCTACGAG. Protein: CASSFTGGSYE. The whole CDR3 reads CASSFTGGSYEQYF.